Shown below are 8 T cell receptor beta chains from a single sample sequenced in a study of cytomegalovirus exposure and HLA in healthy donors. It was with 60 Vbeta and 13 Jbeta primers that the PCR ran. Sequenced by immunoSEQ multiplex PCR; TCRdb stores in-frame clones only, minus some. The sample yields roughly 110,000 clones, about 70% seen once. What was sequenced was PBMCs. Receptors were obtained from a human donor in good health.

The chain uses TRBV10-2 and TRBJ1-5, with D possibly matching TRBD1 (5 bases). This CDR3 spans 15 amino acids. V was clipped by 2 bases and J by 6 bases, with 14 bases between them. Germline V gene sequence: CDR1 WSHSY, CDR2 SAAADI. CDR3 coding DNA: TGCGCCAGCAGTGAGCGGGAGCAGGGAACTCAGCCCCAGCATTTT. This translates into CASSEREQGTQPQHF.

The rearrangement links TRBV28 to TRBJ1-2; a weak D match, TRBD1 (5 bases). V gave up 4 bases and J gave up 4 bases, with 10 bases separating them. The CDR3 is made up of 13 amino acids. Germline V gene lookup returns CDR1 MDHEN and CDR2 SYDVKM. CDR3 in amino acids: CASSSTGSYGYTF. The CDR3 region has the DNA TGTGCCAGCAGTTCCACAGGATCCTATGGCTACACCTTC.

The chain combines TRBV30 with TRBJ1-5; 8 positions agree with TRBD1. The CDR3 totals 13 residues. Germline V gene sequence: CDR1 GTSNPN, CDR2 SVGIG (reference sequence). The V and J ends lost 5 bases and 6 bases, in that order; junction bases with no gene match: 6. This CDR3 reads CAWGQGLSQPQHF. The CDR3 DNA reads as TGTGCCTGGGGACAGGGTTTGAGTCAGCCCCAGCATTTT.

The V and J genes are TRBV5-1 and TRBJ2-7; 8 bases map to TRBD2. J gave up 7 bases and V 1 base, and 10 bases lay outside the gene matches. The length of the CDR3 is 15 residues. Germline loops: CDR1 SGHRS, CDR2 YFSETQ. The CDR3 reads CASSLSGLAGGEQYF. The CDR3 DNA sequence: TGCGCCAGCAGCTTGTCCGGGCTAGCGGGTGGGGAGCAGTACTTC.

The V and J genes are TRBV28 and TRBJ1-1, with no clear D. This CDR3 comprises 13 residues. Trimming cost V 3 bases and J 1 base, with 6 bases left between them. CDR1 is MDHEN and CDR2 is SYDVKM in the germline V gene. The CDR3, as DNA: TGTGCCAGCAGTTTCGGAGGGAACACTGAAGCTTTCTTT. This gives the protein CASSFGGNTEAFF.

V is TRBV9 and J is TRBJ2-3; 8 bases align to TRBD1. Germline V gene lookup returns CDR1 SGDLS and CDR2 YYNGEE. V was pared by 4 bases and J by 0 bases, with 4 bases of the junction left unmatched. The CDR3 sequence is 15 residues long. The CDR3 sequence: CASSLRQGSTDTQYF. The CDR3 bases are TGTGCCAGCAGCCTCCGACAGGGGAGCACAGATACGCAGTATTTT.

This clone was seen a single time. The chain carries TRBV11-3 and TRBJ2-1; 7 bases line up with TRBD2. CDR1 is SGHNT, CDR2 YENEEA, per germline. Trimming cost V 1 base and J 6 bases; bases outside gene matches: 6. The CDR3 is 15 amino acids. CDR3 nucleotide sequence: TGTGCCAGCAGCTTAGGGGCTAGCGGCTCCAATGAGCAGTTCTTC. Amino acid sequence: CASSLGASGSNEQFF. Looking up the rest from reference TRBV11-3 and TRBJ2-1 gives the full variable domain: EAGVVQSPRYKIIEKKQPVAFWCNPISGHNTLYWYLQNLGQGPELLIRYENEEAVDDSQLPKDRFSAERLKGVDSTLKIQPAELGDSAVYLCASSLGASGSNEQFFGPGTRLTVL.

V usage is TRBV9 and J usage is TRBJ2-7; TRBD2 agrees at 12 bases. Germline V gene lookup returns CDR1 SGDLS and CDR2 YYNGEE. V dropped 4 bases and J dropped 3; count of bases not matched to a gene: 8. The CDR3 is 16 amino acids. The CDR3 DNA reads TGTGCCAGCAGCCCCCGGACTAGCGGGAAAGACTACGAGCAGTACTTC. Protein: CASSPRTSGKDYEQYF.